One T cell receptor (beta chain) is described in this entry. The antigen remains undetermined. After removal of 0 bases from V and 2 bases from J, the junction contained 3 bases not matched to a gene. Per the germline V gene, CDR1 is MNHEY and CDR2 is SMNVEV (reference sequence). This CDR3 spans 16 amino acids. This record comes from a study of blood T cells in healthy people across ages. General study findings and limits: The unsorted PBMCs prevented any conclusive comparison of naive versus antigen-experienced cells. With naive T cell percentage, TCR beta diversity showed a strong correlation.

The authors ran a second PCR of about 6 to 11 cycles using a sample-barcoded 5' primer and a J-beta primer mix. TCRdb re-called the 5' RACE reads through MiXCR, storing one row per CDR3 protein. This sample has about 1,600,000 distinct CDR3 sequences; 42% occur once, and the top ten carry under 8%. The authors extracted at least 5 micrograms of total RNA per sample. The receptor was derived from a woman aged 18-35 years in good health. The sample consisted of blood. The V call is TRBV27, the J call TRBJ2-3; 9 bases line up with TRBD1. DNA of the CDR3: TGTGCCAGCAGTTTATCCCGGACAGGGGTCACAGATACGCAGTATTTT. Amino acids: CASSLSRTGVTDTQYF.